The rows below give T cell receptor beta chains drawn from one sample of a study of control samples from healthy donors and cancer patients. Measured with immunoSEQ multiplex PCR; TCRdb has only the in-frame clones, and not every one. Of fewer than 90,000 clones detected, 70% to 90% appear once; the ten largest clones hold about 2%. The sample comprised PBMCs. The receptors originated from a woman aged 55-70 years with head and neck cancer. Both conserved end residues are part of each CDR3. A D gene is named only where the DNA matches it firmly. Clone size is shown for a subset of rows, as once, few, many or a class of expanded clone.

j_call v_call d_call clone_size cdr3_aa cdr3_nt
TRBJ2-1 TRBV11-2 . . CASSLRLAYNEQFF TGTGCCAGCAGCTTACGACTAGCCTACAATGAGCAGTTCTTC
TRBJ2-4 TRBV27 . . CASSMGQNLAKNIQYF TGTGCCAGCAGTATGGGACAAAATCTAGCCAAAAACATTCAGTACTTC
TRBJ2-3 TRBV5-1 . . CASSLDSGHDTQYF TGCGCCAGCAGTCTGGACAGCGGGCACGATACGCAGTATTTT
TRBJ2-7 TRBV7-9 TRBD2 . CASSPRLAGGPPEQYF TGTGCCAGCAGCCCTCGACTAGCGGGAGGTCCCCCCGAGCAGTACTTC
TRBJ2-1 TRBV7-9 . . CASSPPGSSRNEQFF TGTGCCAGCAGCCCTCCGGGGTCTAGTAGGAATGAGCAGTTCTTC
TRBJ1-1 TRBV7-8 TRBD1 . CASSFGNRGQNTEAFF TGTGCCAGCAGCTTCGGGAACAGGGGCCAGAACACTGAAGCTTTCTTT
TRBJ1-1 TRBV6-5 TRBD1 . CASSSPTGGRAEAFF TGTGCCAGCAGTTCCCCGACAGGGGGACGCGCTGAAGCTTTCTTT
TRBJ1-1 TRBV10-1 TRBD1 few CASQQGLNTEAFF TGCGCCAGTCAACAGGGGTTGAACACTGAAGCTTTCTTT
TRBJ1-4 TRBV5-1 . . CASSLGQLNEKLFF TGCGCCAGCAGCTTGGGACAGCTTAATGAAAAACTGTTTTTT
TRBJ2-7 TRBV6-5 . . CASSLRDTDYEQYF TGTGCCAGCAGTCTCCGGGACACCGACTACGAGCAGTACTTC
TRBJ2-2 TRBV29-1 . . CSVVGTAANTGELFF TGCAGCGTTGTCGGGACCGCCGCGAACACCGGGGAGCTGTTTTTT
TRBJ2-6 TRBV6-2/TRBV6-3 . few CASSPLSGANVLTF TGTGCCAGCAGCCCGCTGTCTGGGGCCAACGTCCTGACTTTC
TRBJ2-5 TRBV7-9 . . CASSLALGGETQYF TGTGCCAGCAGCTTAGCGCTTGGAGGAGAGACCCAGTACTTC
TRBJ2-7 TRBV2 TRBD1 . CASRTGVGWEQYF TGTGCCAGCAGGACAGGGGTTGGATGGGAGCAGTACTTC
TRBJ2-3 TRBV19 . . CASGGPFPDTQYF TGTGCCAGCGGGGGGCCATTCCCGGATACGCAGTATTTT
TRBJ2-7 TRBV7-3 . . CASSPQKAGVNEQYF TGTGCCAGCAGCCCCCAGAAGGCAGGCGTCAACGAGCAGTACTTC
TRBJ1-3 TRBV15 . . CATSGSRDSGNTIYF TGTGCCACCAGCGGCAGTAGGGACTCTGGAAACACCATATATTTT
TRBJ2-7 TRBV2 TRBD1 . CASREQGRSYEQYF TGTGCCAGCAGGGAACAGGGGCGATCCTACGAGCAGTACTTC
TRBJ2-3 TRBV9 . . CASSAREGSTDTQYF TGTGCCAGCAGCGCGCGGGAAGGGAGCACAGATACGCAGTATTTT
TRBJ1-2 TRBV6-5 TRBD1 . CASSFHRGRDYGYTF TGTGCCAGCAGTTTTCACAGGGGGCGCGACTATGGCTACACCTTC